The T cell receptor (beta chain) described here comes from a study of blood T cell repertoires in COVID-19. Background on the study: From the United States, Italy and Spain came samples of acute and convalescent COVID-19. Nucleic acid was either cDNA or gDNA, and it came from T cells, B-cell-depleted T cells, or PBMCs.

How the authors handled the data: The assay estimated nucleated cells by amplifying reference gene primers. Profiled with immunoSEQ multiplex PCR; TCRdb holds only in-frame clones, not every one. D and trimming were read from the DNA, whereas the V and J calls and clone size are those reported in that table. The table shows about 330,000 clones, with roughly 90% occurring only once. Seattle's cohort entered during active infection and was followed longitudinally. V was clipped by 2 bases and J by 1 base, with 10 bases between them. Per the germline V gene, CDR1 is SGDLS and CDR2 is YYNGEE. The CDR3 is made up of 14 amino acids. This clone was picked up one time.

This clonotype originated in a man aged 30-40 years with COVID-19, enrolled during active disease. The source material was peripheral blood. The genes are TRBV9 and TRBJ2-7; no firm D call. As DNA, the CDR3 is TGTGCCAGCAGCGTTCAGTCTCAGTCCTACGAGCAGTACTTC. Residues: CASSVQSQSYEQYF.